The rows below give T cell receptor beta chains drawn from one sample of a study of blood T cell repertoires in COVID-19. Some clones are missing from TCRdb's copy, which holds only in-frame ones; the method was immunoSEQ multiplex PCR. The table shows 250,000 to 300,000 clones, with around 81% occurring only once. Sequencing was done on a sample of peripheral blood. These receptors all come from a woman in her fifties or sixties with active or convalescent COVID-19. CDR3s include the opening cysteine and the closing phenylalanine or tryptophan. The order of the fields is J gene, V gene, CDR3 length, CDR3 protein.

TRBJ2-3,TRBV29-1,16,CSVEPRPQGPSDTQYF
TRBJ1-1,TRBV7-6,12,CASSLPGLEAFF
TRBJ2-3,TRBV18,14,CASSRTGGRDTQYF
TRBJ2-7,TRBV9,15,CASSAVPGWSYEQYF
TRBJ2-7,TRBV5-6,13,CASSLAQIYEQYF
TRBJ1-5,TRBV6-1,14,CASSEGNRVGPQHF
TRBJ2-3,TRBV24-1,15,CATSGGQGDTDTQYF
TRBJ2-7,TRBV3-1/TRBV3-2,15,CASSQYGSGASEQYF
TRBJ2-7,TRBV19,13,CASSIARDYEQYF
TRBJ1-2,TRBV9,13,CASSVVTNYGYTF
TRBJ2-7,TRBV20-1,14,CSASFWGPRNEQYF
TRBJ1-2,TRBV2,19,CASGATPDRVKHPNYGYTF
TRBJ2-7,TRBV7-6,14,CASSLGTGSYEQYF
TRBJ2-3,TRBV5-1,17,CASSTGLAGETLRTQYF
TRBJ2-7,TRBV5-1,16,CASSQAQAKSSYEQYF
TRBJ2-3,TRBV19,13,CASTREYGDTQYF
TRBJ2-2,TRBV7-2,15,CASSGTSGVAGELFF
TRBJ1-4,TRBV27,16,CASSTTGVWTNEKLFF
TRBJ1-1,TRBV5-8,13,CASSLWGGNEAFF
TRBJ1-2,TRBV7-9,13,CASTPVQNYGYTF
TRBJ2-3,TRBV19,18,CASTSSPMGLAGRDTQYF
TRBJ2-1,TRBV7-7,16,CASSLDGLAGGNEQFF
TRBJ2-2,TRBV2,16,CASSEQGTANTGELFF
TRBJ1-6,TRBV3-1/TRBV3-2,14,CASGPGLDNSPLHF
TRBJ2-7,TRBV7-2,14,CASSSGLGFYEQYF
TRBJ1-1,TRBV19,15,CASSIQGADGTEAFF
TRBJ2-7,TRBV2,13,CASTGLVSYEQYF
TRBJ1-1,TRBV5-1,13,CASRREMETEAFF
TRBJ2-3,TRBV6-5,14,CACQGQGGPDTQYF
TRBJ2-2,TRBV4-3,17,CASSQATSGGATGELFF
TRBJ2-7,TRBV5-6,15,CASCMLDRGCDEQYF